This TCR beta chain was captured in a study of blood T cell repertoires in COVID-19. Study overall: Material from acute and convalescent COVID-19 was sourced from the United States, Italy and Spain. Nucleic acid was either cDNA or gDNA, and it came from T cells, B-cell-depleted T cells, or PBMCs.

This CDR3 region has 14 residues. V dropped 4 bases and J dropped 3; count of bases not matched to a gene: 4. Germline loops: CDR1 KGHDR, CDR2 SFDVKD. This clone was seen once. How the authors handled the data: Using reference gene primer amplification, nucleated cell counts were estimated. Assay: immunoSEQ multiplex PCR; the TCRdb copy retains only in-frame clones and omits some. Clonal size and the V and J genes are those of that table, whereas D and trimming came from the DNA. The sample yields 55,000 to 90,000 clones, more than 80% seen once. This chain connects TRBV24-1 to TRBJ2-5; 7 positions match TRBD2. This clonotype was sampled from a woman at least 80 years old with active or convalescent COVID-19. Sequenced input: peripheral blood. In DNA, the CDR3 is TGTGCCACCAGTGAGTCCGGGACTAAAGAGACCCAGTACTTC. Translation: CATSESGTKETQYF.